The rows below give T cell receptor beta chains drawn from one sample of a study of CD8+ T cells in alopecia areata. Clones were sequenced by immunoSEQ multiplex PCR, and TCRdb holds only the in-frame ones, with some missing. The sample lists 150,000 to 200,000 clones, about 65% occurring once. The material was CD4+ T cells sorted from blood, obtained around week 50, from a patient treated with tofacitinib. The receptor source for this set is a human donor with alopecia areata. Each CDR3 is given without its conserved first and last residue.

V: TRBV29-1
J: TRBJ1-2
CDR3: SVSPGQGLFGYT

V: TRBV12-5
J: TRBJ2-3
CDR3: ASGLQGVQDTQY

V: TRBV29-1
J: TRBJ1-2
CDR3: SVSPPTGLHGYT

V: TRBV5-1
J: TRBJ2-7
CDR3: ASSGDRNYEQY

V: TRBV10-3
J: TRBJ1-2
CDR3: AIAGTGGNYGYT

V: TRBV25-1
J: TRBJ1-2
CDR3: ASSDHLGREYGYT

V: TRBV29-1
J: TRBJ2-2
CDR3: SAQQGYPGELF

V: TRBV18
J: TRBJ2-7
CDR3: ASSPRYGSYEQY

V: TRBV15
J: TRBJ1-5
CDR3: ATSSDRVGNQPQH

V: TRBV29-1
J: TRBJ1-1
CDR3: SVLRGEAF

V: TRBV4-1
J: TRBJ2-2
CDR3: ASSQSSGGAYTGELF

V: TRBV29-1
J: TRBJ2-1
CDR3: SVVGGERGQF

V: TRBV9
J: TRBJ1-2
CDR3: ASSVAEGGNYGYT

V: TRBV7-8
J: TRBJ2-3
CDR3: ASSSLAGVTDTQY

V: TRBV25-1
J: TRBJ1-6
CDR3: ASSVEGANSPLH

V: TRBV4-3
J: TRBJ1-3
CDR3: ASSPHRAVRGNTIY

V: TRBV29-1
J: TRBJ2-3
CDR3: SVVLTSGEEAAQY

V: TRBV7-9
J: TRBJ2-3
CDR3: ASSPPSTDTQY